This is a list of T cell receptor beta chains from one sample in a study of control samples from healthy donors and cancer patients. Clones were sequenced by immunoSEQ multiplex PCR, and TCRdb holds only the in-frame ones, with some missing. Of 390,000 or so clones in the sample, around 90% were seen once. Sequenced material: PBMCs. The receptor source for this set is a middle-aged man with head and neck cancer. The CDR3 runs from the conserved cysteine through the conserved F or W. A D gene is named only where the DNA matches it firmly. Not all rows give a size; the values are once, few, many and, for expanded clones, a class.

NA,TRBV6-1,once,TRBJ2-7,TGTGCCAGCAGTGAAACCTCGCGGCAGGACTACGAGCAGTACTTC,CASSETSRQDYEQYF
TRBD2,TRBV28,NA,TRBJ2-1,TGTGCCAGCAGTTCTCTAGCGGAACGCTACAATGAGCAGTTCTTC,CASSSLAERYNEQFF
NA,TRBV5-5,once,TRBJ2-7,TGTGCCAGCAGCTTGGACCAGGGGCCCTACGAGCAGTACTTC,CASSLDQGPYEQYF
NA,TRBV14,NA,TRBJ2-1,TGTGCCAGCAGCCCCGACAGGAACTACAATGAGCAGTTCTTC,CASSPDRNYNEQFF
TRBD1,TRBV6-2/TRBV6-3,NA,TRBJ1-5,TGTGCCAGCAGTTCCATCGGACAGGGGGCCTACAATCAGCCCCAGCATTTT,CASSSIGQGAYNQPQHF
TRBD1,TRBV28,NA,TRBJ1-4,TGTGCCAGCAGGCTCAGACAGGGGGTAAATGAAAAACTGTTTTTT,CASRLRQGVNEKLFF
NA,TRBV11-2,NA,TRBJ1-3,TGTGCCAGCACCGCAGCCGGCCTCTCTGGAAACACCATATATTTT,CASTAAGLSGNTIYF
NA,TRBV28,NA,TRBJ1-1,TGTGCCAGCGGCCCACCGGGGTTTGAAGCTTTCTTT,CASGPPGFEAFF
TRBD1,TRBV3-1/TRBV3-2,few,TRBJ2-2,TGTGCCAGCAGCCGACCAACAGGGGGCCCGAACACCGGGGAGCTGTTTTTT,CASSRPTGGPNTGELFF
NA,TRBV6-1,NA,TRBJ2-4,TGTGCCAGCAGTGAAGGGGGGAGTCTAGCCAAAAACATTCAGTACTTC,CASSEGGSLAKNIQYF
NA,TRBV5-6,NA,TRBJ2-1,TGTGCCAGCGGAGTACTAGTCGGATCGGTTAATGAGCAGTTCTTC,CASGVLVGSVNEQFF
TRBD1,TRBV24-1,NA,TRBJ2-1,TGTGCCACCAGCGGACAGGGGGATTCACCTTCTTCCTCCTACAATGAGCAGTTCTTC,CATSGQGDSPSSSYNEQFF
NA,TRBV6-5,NA,TRBJ1-3,TGTGCCAGCAGTTACAAGGTCCCCTCTGGAAACACCATATATTTT,CASSYKVPSGNTIYF
NA,TRBV7-3,NA,TRBJ2-7,TGTGCCAGCAGCTTAAGTCCAGGAGCTCCCTACGAGCAGTACTTC,CASSLSPGAPYEQYF
TRBD2,TRBV5-1,NA,TRBJ2-3,TGCGCCAGCAGCCACCGGACTAGCGGGGGGGCCACAGATACGCAGTATTTT,CASSHRTSGGATDTQYF
NA,TRBV19,NA,TRBJ1-1,TGTGCCAGCAACCATGTTCCGGTGAACACTGAAGCTTTCTTT,CASNHVPVNTEAFF
NA,TRBV18,few,TRBJ1-5,TGTGCCAGCTCACCGGCCGGTAATCAGCCCCAGCATTTT,CASSPAGNQPQHF
NA,TRBV4-2,many,TRBJ1-4,TGTGCCAGCAGCCAAGAGGCCGGGACCGGGAATGAAAAACTGTTTTTT,CASSQEAGTGNEKLFF
NA,TRBV9,NA,TRBJ2-7,TGTGCCAGCAGCCCATCGTCCGTGGTGAACTACGAGCAGTACTTC,CASSPSSVVNYEQYF
NA,TRBV19,NA,TRBJ2-3,TGTGCCAGTAGTATTCGAGGGCAGGGAAGTTACACAGATACGCAGTATTTT,CASSIRGQGSYTDTQYF
NA,TRBV28,NA,TRBJ2-7,TGTGCCAGCAGCAAGTCGACAGCCTACGAGCAGTACTTC,CASSKSTAYEQYF
TRBD1,TRBV7-9,NA,TRBJ1-1,TGTGCCAGCAGCCCCTCGGACAGGCTGAACACTGAAGCTTTCTTT,CASSPSDRLNTEAFF
NA,TRBV7-9,NA,TRBJ2-5,TGTGCCAGCAGCCTCGACAGAGACAAGACCCAGTACTTC,CASSLDRDKTQYF
TRBD1,TRBV4-1,NA,TRBJ1-4,TGCGCCAGCAGCCAAGAAAGGACAGGGCAAGAAAAACTGTTTTTT,CASSQERTGQEKLFF
NA,TRBV7-3,NA,TRBJ2-6,TGTGCCAGCAGCCGCTGGGGGCAGGGGCAGTCTGGGGCCAACGTCCTGACTTTC,CASSRWGQGQSGANVLTF